This T cell receptor (beta chain) was sequenced during a study of cytomegalovirus exposure and HLA in healthy donors. Germline CDR1 reads SQVTM; CDR2 reads ANQGSEA. Losses at the gene ends were 5 bases for V and 4 bases for J; bases not matched to a gene: 10. The CDR3 is 14 residues long. The study, taken as a whole, reports: As a later analysis showed, a missense DCLRE1C variant was linked to trimming of TCR beta V- and J-genes.

This clone appeared once. What it recognizes is unknown. With 60 Vbeta and 13 Jbeta primers, the PCR was carried out. Measured with immunoSEQ multiplex PCR; TCRdb has only the in-frame clones, and not every one. The repertoire holds approximately 150,000 clones, with 82% as singletons. Source material: PBMCs. The rearrangement links TRBV29-1 to TRBJ1-1; 7 nucleotides align to TRBD1. The receptor's source is a young man in good health and CMV-seropositive. The CDR3 coding sequence is TGCAGCGTTTCTATCGGGACAGCAGCCACTGAAGCTTTCTTT. Translating it yields CSVSIGTAATEAFF.